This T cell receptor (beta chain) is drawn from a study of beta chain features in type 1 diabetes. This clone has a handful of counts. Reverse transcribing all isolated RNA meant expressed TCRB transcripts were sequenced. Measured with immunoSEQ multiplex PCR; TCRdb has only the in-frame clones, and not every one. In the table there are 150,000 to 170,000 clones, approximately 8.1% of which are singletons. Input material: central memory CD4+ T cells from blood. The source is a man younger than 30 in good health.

The CDR3 loop reads CASSGQYTGELFF. The CDR3 nucleotides are TGTGCCAGCAGCGGACAATACACCGGGGAGCTGTTTTTT. The V gene is TRBV9, the J gene TRBJ2-2, with D uncertain. The germline V gene has CDR1 SGDLS and CDR2 YYNGEE. The ends were cut back, 3 bases at V and 3 bases at J, with 6 bases in the middle. The CDR3 contains 13 residues.